This T cell receptor beta chain was obtained from a study of T cells in Graves' hyperthyroidism and ophthalmopathy. Study-level results: Most thyroid clonotypes expanded above 0.001 were also detected in blood.

Stability of Graves' hyperthyroidism was defined as absent ophthalmopathy progression within 18 months. Hyperthyroidism in the patients, aged 18 to 65, was newly diagnosed and under 2 months in duration. The trim removed 2 bases at V and 9 bases at J, leaving 6 bases unmatched. The CDR3 spans 13 residues. In germline, CDR1 is GTSNPN, CDR2 SVGIG (reference sequence). TCR beta CDR3 region amplification was performed from RNA transcripts. First-round RT-PCR targeting the TCR CDR3 was performed with the HTBI primer set. A single record per CDR3 protein comes from TCRdb applying MiXCR to the multiplex PCR reads. The profile shows under 400,000 distinct CDR3 sequences, approximately 14% of them singletons. This clonotype was counted at least ten times. Its antigen is not known.

The TCR was taken from a woman aged 55 to 70 with Graves' hyperthyroidism. The sample comprised blood. This sequence joins TRBV30 and TRBJ1-5, with 8 bases aligning to TRBD1. The CDR3 here is CAWSRTGTRPQHF. The CDR3 DNA sequence: TGTGCCTGGAGTAGGACAGGGACACGGCCCCAGCATTTT.